This is a list of T cell receptor beta chains from one sample in a study of T cell changes during pregnancy in multiple sclerosis. Assay used: immunoSEQ multiplex PCR; TCRdb lists only in-frame clones, some missing. The table has tens of thousands of clones, over 85% seen once; the top ten hold approximately 1.1%. Material: peripheral blood, obtained in the third trimester of pregnancy. The receptors derive from a female donor with multiple sclerosis, enrolled in a pregnancy study. The CDR3 runs from the conserved cysteine through the conserved F or W. The D gene is left open where the match is weak. Clone size is given for some rows only: seen once, a few or many times, or a class if the clone is expanded.

CDR3 protein: CASSDLTSGRDEQYF
CDR3 DNA: TGTGCCAGCAGCGATCTAACTAGCGGGAGGGACGAGCAGTACTTC
J gene: TRBJ2-7
clone size: .
CDR3 length: 15
V gene: TRBV6-6
D gene: TRBD2

CDR3 protein: CASRLEPADTQYF
CDR3 DNA: TGTGCCAGTCGTTTGGAGCCTGCAGATACGCAGTATTTT
J gene: TRBJ2-3
clone size: .
CDR3 length: 13
V gene: TRBV7-2
D gene: .

CDR3 protein: CASSSTTGLTYEQYF
CDR3 DNA: TGTGCCAGCAGCTCAACGACAGGGCTGACCTACGAGCAGTACTTC
J gene: TRBJ2-7
clone size: .
CDR3 length: 15
V gene: TRBV7-9
D gene: TRBD1

CDR3 protein: CASSLLPESNEQFF
CDR3 DNA: TGTGCCAGCAGCTTATTACCCGAGTCAAATGAGCAGTTCTTC
J gene: TRBJ2-1
clone size: .
CDR3 length: 14
V gene: TRBV7-7
D gene: .

CDR3 protein: CASQSTDTQYF
CDR3 DNA: TGTGCCAGCCAAAGCACAGATACGCAGTATTTT
J gene: TRBJ2-3
clone size: .
CDR3 length: 11
V gene: TRBV2
D gene: .

CDR3 protein: CASSRGSKNIQYF
CDR3 DNA: TGTGCCAGCAGCCGGGGGTCCAAAAACATTCAGTACTTC
J gene: TRBJ2-4
clone size: .
CDR3 length: 13
V gene: TRBV7-2
D gene: .

CDR3 protein: CASSPAGHSGANVLTF
CDR3 DNA: TGTGCCAGCAGCCCGGCAGGGCACTCTGGGGCCAACGTCCTGACTTTC
J gene: TRBJ2-6
clone size: once
CDR3 length: 16
V gene: TRBV7-9
D gene: .

CDR3 protein: CASSGPGQGGEQYF
CDR3 DNA: TGCGCCAGCAGCGGACCGGGACAGGGGGGCGAGCAGTACTTC
J gene: TRBJ2-7
clone size: .
CDR3 length: 14
V gene: TRBV5-1
D gene: TRBD1

CDR3 protein: CASSYSASQGAQYF
CDR3 DNA: TGTGCCAGCAGTTACTCGGCCAGCCAGGGGGCCCAGTACTTC
J gene: TRBJ2-5
clone size: .
CDR3 length: 14
V gene: TRBV6-5
D gene: TRBD1

CDR3 protein: CASSYLAGSSYEQYF
CDR3 DNA: TGTGCCAGCAGCTATCTAGCGGGGAGCTCCTACGAGCAGTACTTC
J gene: TRBJ2-7
clone size: once
CDR3 length: 15
V gene: TRBV7-2
D gene: TRBD2

CDR3 protein: CASQSQGDTEAFF
CDR3 DNA: TGTGCCAGCCAATCCCAGGGTGACACTGAAGCTTTCTTT
J gene: TRBJ1-1
clone size: .
CDR3 length: 13
V gene: TRBV7-2
D gene: .

CDR3 protein: CASSWDRGAYEQYF
CDR3 DNA: TGTGCCAGCAGTTGGGACAGGGGGGCCTACGAGCAGTACTTC
J gene: TRBJ2-7
clone size: .
CDR3 length: 14
V gene: TRBV2
D gene: TRBD1

CDR3 protein: CASSYSGQRGYTF
CDR3 DNA: TGTGCCAGCAGTTACTCTGGACAGAGGGGCTACACCTTC
J gene: TRBJ1-2
clone size: .
CDR3 length: 13
V gene: TRBV6-5
D gene: .

CDR3 protein: CASKQAGGPSYEQYF
CDR3 DNA: TGTGCCAGCAAACAAGCGGGAGGGCCTTCCTACGAGCAGTACTTC
J gene: TRBJ2-7
clone size: .
CDR3 length: 15
V gene: TRBV7-3
D gene: TRBD2

CDR3 protein: CASSLHGTSSTDTQYF
CDR3 DNA: TGTGCCAGCAGTCTGCATGGGACTAGCAGCACAGATACGCAGTATTTT
J gene: TRBJ2-3
clone size: once
CDR3 length: 16
V gene: TRBV5-4
D gene: TRBD2

CDR3 protein: CASSLSPPGQGVSQEQYF
CDR3 DNA: TGTGCCAGCAGTTTATCGCCGCCGGGACAGGGGGTTTCACAAGAGCAGTACTTC
J gene: TRBJ2-7
clone size: .
CDR3 length: 18
V gene: TRBV27
D gene: TRBD1

CDR3 protein: CAILGEGTEAFF
CDR3 DNA: TGTGCCATCTTGGGGGAGGGCACTGAAGCTTTCTTT
J gene: TRBJ1-1
clone size: once
CDR3 length: 12
V gene: TRBV10-3
D gene: .

CDR3 protein: CASREFQETQYF
CDR3 DNA: TGTGCCAGCAGAGAGTTTCAAGAGACCCAGTACTTC
J gene: TRBJ2-5
clone size: once
CDR3 length: 12
V gene: TRBV2
D gene: .

CDR3 protein: CASSQEQYEQYF
CDR3 DNA: TGTGCCAGCAGCCAAGAACAGTACGAGCAGTACTTC
J gene: TRBJ2-7
clone size: .
CDR3 length: 12
V gene: TRBV4-2
D gene: .

CDR3 protein: CASRPSLAGVNEQYF
CDR3 DNA: TGCGCCAGCAGACCATCACTAGCGGGAGTGAACGAGCAGTACTTC
J gene: TRBJ2-7
clone size: .
CDR3 length: 15
V gene: TRBV10-2
D gene: TRBD2

CDR3 protein: CASSLGADPWEAQPQHF
CDR3 DNA: TGTGCCAGCAGCTTAGGGGCGGATCCTTGGGAGGCTCAGCCCCAGCATTTT
J gene: TRBJ1-5
clone size: .
CDR3 length: 17
V gene: TRBV11-3
D gene: .

CDR3 protein: CASSPGLISYEQYF
CDR3 DNA: TGTGCCAGCAGCCCCGGACTGATCTCCTACGAGCAGTACTTC
J gene: TRBJ2-7
clone size: .
CDR3 length: 14
V gene: TRBV7-2
D gene: .

CDR3 protein: CASSLKNTEAFF
CDR3 DNA: TGCGCCAGCAGCCTAAAGAACACTGAAGCTTTCTTT
J gene: TRBJ1-1
clone size: .
CDR3 length: 12
V gene: TRBV5-1
D gene: .

CDR3 protein: CASSQFGGESYYEQFF
CDR3 DNA: TGTGCCAGCAGCCAGTTCGGAGGGGAATCATACTATGAGCAGTTCTTC
J gene: TRBJ2-1
clone size: .
CDR3 length: 16
V gene: TRBV27
D gene: .

CDR3 protein: CASSSRQGLATTDTQYF
CDR3 DNA: TGTGCCAGCAGCTCCCGACAGGGACTAGCGACTACAGATACGCAGTATTTT
J gene: TRBJ2-3
clone size: once
CDR3 length: 17
V gene: TRBV7-3
D gene: TRBD2

CDR3 protein: CASSEGDRGSYNEQFF
CDR3 DNA: TGTGCCAGCAGTGAAGGAGACAGGGGATCCTACAATGAGCAGTTCTTC
J gene: TRBJ2-1
clone size: .
CDR3 length: 16
V gene: TRBV2
D gene: TRBD1

CDR3 protein: CASSSGASYEQYF
CDR3 DNA: TGCGCCAGCAGCTCAGGGGCCTCCTACGAGCAGTACTTC
J gene: TRBJ2-7
clone size: .
CDR3 length: 13
V gene: TRBV5-1
D gene: .

CDR3 protein: CASSFAVKRGTGELFF
CDR3 DNA: TGTGCCAGCAGCTTTGCAGTAAAGCGAGGCACCGGGGAGCTGTTTTTT
J gene: TRBJ2-2
clone size: once
CDR3 length: 16
V gene: TRBV7-2
D gene: .

CDR3 protein: CASSPPTSGGGNEQFF
CDR3 DNA: TGTGCCAGCAGCCCACCGACTAGCGGGGGCGGGAATGAGCAGTTCTTC
J gene: TRBJ2-1
clone size: .
CDR3 length: 16
V gene: TRBV5-4
D gene: TRBD2

CDR3 protein: CASSQDGGVGEGTQYF
CDR3 DNA: TGCGCCAGCAGCCAAGATGGAGGGGTTGGGGAGGGGACCCAGTACTTC
J gene: TRBJ2-5
clone size: .
CDR3 length: 16
V gene: TRBV4-3
D gene: TRBD2

CDR3 protein: CASSLGGDLRTQYF
CDR3 DNA: TGCGCCAGCAGCTTGGGCGGGGATTTAAGGACCCAGTACTTC
J gene: TRBJ2-5
clone size: .
CDR3 length: 14
V gene: TRBV5-1
D gene: .

CDR3 protein: CASSPSPGRTDTQYF
CDR3 DNA: TGTGCCAGCAGCCCTAGCCCCGGTCGCACAGATACGCAGTATTTT
J gene: TRBJ2-3
clone size: .
CDR3 length: 15
V gene: TRBV7-2
D gene: .

CDR3 protein: CASSDPRSRLLFF
CDR3 DNA: TGTGCCAGCAGTGACCCCAGGTCTCGGCTACTGTTTTTT
J gene: TRBJ1-4
clone size: .
CDR3 length: 13
V gene: TRBV6-4
D gene: .

CDR3 protein: CASTYRSNEQFF
CDR3 DNA: TGTGCCAGCACCTACAGGTCAAATGAGCAGTTCTTC
J gene: TRBJ2-1
clone size: once
CDR3 length: 12
V gene: TRBV5-6
D gene: .

CDR3 protein: CASSGGRPDTQYF
CDR3 DNA: TGTGCCAGCAGCGGGGGCAGGCCAGATACGCAGTATTTT
J gene: TRBJ2-3
clone size: .
CDR3 length: 13
V gene: TRBV7-2
D gene: .

CDR3 protein: CASSPDRYQPQHF
CDR3 DNA: TGTGCCAGCTCCCCCGACAGGTATCAGCCCCAGCATTTT
J gene: TRBJ1-5
clone size: .
CDR3 length: 13
V gene: TRBV18
D gene: .

CDR3 protein: CASSYGQGANTDTQYF
CDR3 DNA: TGTGCCAGCAGCTACGGACAGGGGGCCAACACAGATACGCAGTATTTT
J gene: TRBJ2-3
clone size: .
CDR3 length: 16
V gene: TRBV5-4
D gene: TRBD1

CDR3 protein: CASSLYSGDNEQFF
CDR3 DNA: TGTGCCAGCAGCCTATATAGCGGCGACAATGAGCAGTTCTTC
J gene: TRBJ2-1
clone size: .
CDR3 length: 14
V gene: TRBV9
D gene: .

CDR3 protein: CAGTTQGGLGTGELFF
CDR3 DNA: TGTGCCGGGACCACACAGGGGGGTTTGGGAACCGGGGAGCTGTTTTTT
J gene: TRBJ2-2
clone size: .
CDR3 length: 16
V gene: TRBV30
D gene: TRBD1

CDR3 protein: CASSEAPGQNNQPQHF
CDR3 DNA: TGTGCCAGCAGTGAAGCTCCGGGACAGAACAATCAGCCCCAGCATTTT
J gene: TRBJ1-5
clone size: once
CDR3 length: 16
V gene: TRBV2
D gene: TRBD1

CDR3 protein: CASSIQGKRDEQFF
CDR3 DNA: TGTGCCAGTAGTATTCAGGGGAAGAGGGATGAGCAGTTCTTC
J gene: TRBJ2-1
clone size: .
CDR3 length: 14
V gene: TRBV19
D gene: .

CDR3 protein: CASSVGVAGSLGEQYF
CDR3 DNA: TGTGCCAGCAGCGTAGGTGTAGCGGGAAGTCTGGGCGAGCAGTACTTC
J gene: TRBJ2-7
clone size: .
CDR3 length: 16
V gene: TRBV9
D gene: TRBD2